The sequence of this T cell receptor (beta chain) was determined in a study of blood T cell repertoires in COVID-19. Study as a whole: Acute and convalescent COVID-19 specimens originated in the United States, Italy and Spain.

V lost 4 bases and J lost 7, with 20 bases in between. This CDR3 contains 16 residues. Germline-derived CDR1 and CDR2 are ENHRY and SYGVKD. Profiling relied on immunoSEQ multiplex PCR, and the TCRdb table lists in-frame clones only, not all of them. The sample yields about 480,000 clones, approximately 87% seen once. The receptor's source is a woman in her thirties or forties who had recovered from COVID-19. The V and J genes are TRBV10-3 and TRBJ2-1; D might be TRBD1 (6 bases). The sequenced sample consisted of PBMCs or T cells enriched from blood (not recorded which). The CDR3 loop reads CAISVGGTWVGNEQFF. The CDR3, as DNA: TGTGCCATCAGTGTAGGTGGGACATGGGTCGGGAATGAGCAGTTCTTC.